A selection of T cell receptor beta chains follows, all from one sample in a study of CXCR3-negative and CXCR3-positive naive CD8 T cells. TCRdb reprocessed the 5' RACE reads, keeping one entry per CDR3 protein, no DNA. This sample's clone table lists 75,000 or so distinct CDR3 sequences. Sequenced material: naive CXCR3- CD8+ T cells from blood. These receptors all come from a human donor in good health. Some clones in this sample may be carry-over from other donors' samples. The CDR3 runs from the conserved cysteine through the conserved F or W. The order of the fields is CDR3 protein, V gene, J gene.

CSVDRVLAGTQYF	TRBV29-1	TRBJ2-5
CASSPPTSYNEQFF	TRBV7-9	TRBJ2-1
CASSYSREQYF	TRBV5-6	TRBJ2-7
CATSRESFDEQFF	TRBV15	TRBJ2-1
CASSFRGGDPGANVLTF	TRBV7-9	TRBJ2-6
CASSSRDTNYEQYF	TRBV19	TRBJ2-7
CASSLTTTGSDEQYF	TRBV7-9	TRBJ2-7
CSPEDWRDDSDNEQFF	TRBV29-1	TRBJ2-1
CATKEGQAGDTQYF	TRBV15	TRBJ2-3
CASTAEGDTEAFF	TRBV15	TRBJ1-1
CASSETPSYEQYF	TRBV6-6	TRBJ2-7
CASSGQGQYEQYF	TRBV3-1	TRBJ2-7
CATGRATSYNEQFF	TRBV24-1	TRBJ2-1
CSATGRTDEQFF	TRBV29-1	TRBJ2-1
CSVEAETYEQHF	TRBV29-1	TRBJ2-7
CATSRDRRREYEQYF	TRBV15	TRBJ2-7
CASSTRTGVQETQYF	TRBV12-3/TRBV12-4	TRBJ2-5
CASSFGTGGNEQFF	TRBV6-6	TRBJ2-1
CASSYGQGQGYTF	TRBV6-5	TRBJ1-2
CASSFLVANTEAFF	TRBV5-6	TRBJ1-1
CAIRGGSSGNTIYF	TRBV7-2	TRBJ1-3
CASSQPPDRGGNEQFF	TRBV4-2	TRBJ2-1
CSVEGTRSYEQYF	TRBV29-1	TRBJ2-7
CASSLFGENYEQYF	TRBV5-5	TRBJ2-7
CASSPPGGAYGYTF	TRBV18	TRBJ1-2
CASSYLVDRGPEQFF	TRBV6-2/TRBV6-3	TRBJ2-1
CASSESTGPNTEAFF	TRBV25-1	TRBJ1-1
CASSFATGTGVVDTEAFF	TRBV28	TRBJ1-1
CASSLVSGIETQYF	TRBV5-1	TRBJ2-5
CASSSGRDTQYF	TRBV7-9	TRBJ2-3
CACSPGFSYEQYF	TRBV30	TRBJ2-7
CASSARVSQEQFF	TRBV11-3	TRBJ2-1
CASSWDWEADTQYF	TRBV6-5	TRBJ2-3
CATDRDTLSHSSYNEQFF	TRBV2	TRBJ2-1
CASSSTTLGPEETQYF	TRBV7-9	TRBJ2-5
CASEGRRTLYGYTF	TRBV30	TRBJ1-2
CSAKQGIGLAQYF	TRBV20-1	TRBJ2-5
CASSQEGLKTNYGYTF	TRBV4-1	TRBJ1-2
CASSSGHNYGYTF	TRBV12-3/TRBV12-4	TRBJ1-2
CASSSPGTGLTGELFF	TRBV12-3/TRBV12-4	TRBJ2-2
CASSEFGGTSGRYEQYF	TRBV2	TRBJ2-7
CASSLRVGPEQYF	TRBV5-6	TRBJ2-7
CASSAGQGMRNEQFF	TRBV5-1	TRBJ2-1
CAISEGTGAYYEAFF	TRBV10-3	TRBJ1-1
CASSPHPHEAFF	TRBV9	TRBJ1-1
CASSVGLVGYEQYF	TRBV9	TRBJ2-7